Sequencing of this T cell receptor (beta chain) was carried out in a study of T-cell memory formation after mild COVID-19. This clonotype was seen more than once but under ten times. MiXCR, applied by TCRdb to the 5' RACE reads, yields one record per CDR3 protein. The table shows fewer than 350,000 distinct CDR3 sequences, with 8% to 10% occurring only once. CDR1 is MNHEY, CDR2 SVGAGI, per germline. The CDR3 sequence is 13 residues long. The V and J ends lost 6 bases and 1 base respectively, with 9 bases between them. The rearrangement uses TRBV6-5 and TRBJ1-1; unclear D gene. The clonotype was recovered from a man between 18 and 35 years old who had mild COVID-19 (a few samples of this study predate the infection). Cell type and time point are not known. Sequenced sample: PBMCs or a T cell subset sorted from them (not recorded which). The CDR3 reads CASRRNRNTEAFF. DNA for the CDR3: TGTGCCAGCAGGCGTAACAGGAACACTGAAGCTTTCTTT.